A single sample gave rise to the 15 T cell receptor beta chains below, sequenced in a study of blood T cell repertoires in COVID-19. Some clones are missing from TCRdb's copy, which holds only in-frame ones; the method was immunoSEQ multiplex PCR. The repertoire holds over 95,000 clones, with roughly 80% as singletons. The specimen was peripheral blood. The receptors originated from a man in his fifties or sixties with acute or convalescent COVID-19.

The rearrangement links TRBV2 to TRBJ2-1, with 13 bases fitting TRBD2. The trim removed 8 bases at V and 6 bases at J, leaving 7 bases unmatched. The CDR3 has 15 residues. The germline gives CDR1 SNHLY, CDR2 FYNNEI. DNA for the CDR3: TGTGCCAGCGGTTCTGGGACTAGCGGGGCCAATGAGCAGTTCTTC. Translating it yields CASGSGTSGANEQFF.

As DNA, the CDR3 is TGTGCCAGCAGTTCCGGGACAGGGAACACTGAAGCTTTCTTT. Protein sequence: CASSSGTGNTEAFF. The V gene is TRBV28, the J gene TRBJ1-1; 8 bases are a match to TRBD1. The germline gives CDR1 MDHEN, CDR2 SYDVKM. The CDR3 length is 14 residues. V trimming: 4 bases; J trimming: 1 base; junction bases outside the gene matches: 2.

The V call is TRBV3-1 (or the pseudogene TRBV3-2), the J call TRBJ2-7, with 7 bases identical to TRBD1. The CDR3 loop spans 15 amino acids. Germline trimming cut 4 bases from V and 2 bases from J; bases unmatched to any gene: 8. Germline CDR1 LGHDT, CDR2 YNNKEL (reference sequence). CDR3 nucleotides: TGTGCCAGCAGCCTTACCCCACAGGGGACCTACGAGCAGTACGTC. It specifies CASSLTPQGTYEQYV.

This chain uses TRBV5-6 with TRBJ2-7, with 9 bases fitting TRBD1. The V segment lost 4 bases and the J segment 4 bases; nucleotides outside the gene matches: 12. The germline V gene encodes CDR1 SGHDT and CDR2 YYEEEE. This CDR3 contains 16 residues. The CDR3 reads CASSMVLGQGGYEQYF. The CDR3 region has the DNA TGTGCCAGCAGCATGGTTTTGGGACAGGGTGGATACGAGCAGTACTTC. Full variable domain (missing parts from reference TRBV5-6 and TRBJ2-7): DAGVTQSPTHLIKTRGQQVTLRCSPKSGHDTVSWYQQALGQGPQFIFQYYEEEERQRGNFPDRFSGHQFPNYSSELNVNALLLGDSALYLCASSMVLGQGGYEQYFGPGTRLTVT.

This chain joins TRBV5-4 and TRBJ1-1, with a possible D match to TRBD1 (5 bases). V dropped 5 bases and J dropped 0 bases, with 5 bases sitting between them. The CDR3 runs 12 residues. Germline CDR1 is SGHNT and CDR2 is YYREEE (reference sequence). CDR3 in amino acids: CASRGLNTEAFF. The CDR3 nucleotides read TGTGCCAGCAGGGGGCTGAACACTGAAGCTTTCTTT.

This clone turned up a few times. The chain combines TRBV6-5 with TRBJ1-2; D may be TRBD1 (5 bases). This CDR3 is 15 amino acids long. V lost 8 bases and J lost 8, with 24 bases in between. Germline V gives CDR1 MNHEY, CDR2 SVGAGI. The CDR3 loop is CASAPTDIALRGYTF. The CDR3 region has the DNA TGTGCCAGCGCCCCCACGGACATTGCCTTAAGGGGCTACACCTTC.

This chain links TRBV18 with TRBJ1-5, with TRBD1 identical over 7 bases. V lost 3 bases and J lost 4; bases outside the gene matches: 9. The CDR3 has 16 residues. Germline loops: CDR1 KGHSH, CDR2 LQKENI. CDR3 DNA: TGTGCCAGCTCACCTTGGGACAGTCTCGAAAATCAGCCCCAGCATTTT. This gives the protein CASSPWDSLENQPQHF.

V and J are TRBV6-5 and TRBJ2-1; 9 nucleotides line up with TRBD1. CDR3 length equals 15 residues. The trim removed 6 bases at V and 6 bases at J, leaving 9 bases unmatched. Germline CDR1 is MNHEY and CDR2 is SVGAGI. The CDR3 DNA is TGTGCCAGCAGCCCAGGGACAGGGCGGCTCAATGAGCAGTTCTTC. Amino acid sequence: CASSPGTGRLNEQFF.

This chain uses TRBV4-1 with TRBJ1-5; 7 bases agree with TRBD1. CDR3 length: 16 amino acids. Germline V gene data show CDR1 as MGHRA and CDR2 as YSYEKL. V lost 1 base to trimming and J lost 4 bases; unmatched junction nucleotides: 7. CDR3 nucleotide sequence: TGCGCCAGCAGCCAAGCCTTGGGACAGTTAAATCAGCCCCAGCATTTT. Translation gives CASSQALGQLNQPQHF.

This clone was seen more than once but under ten times. This sequence joins TRBV7-2 and TRBJ2-7, with D possibly TRBD2 on 5 matching bases. V shed 3 bases and J shed 2 bases, with 8 bases lying between them. The CDR3 has 13 amino acids. Looked up from germline, CDR1 is SGHTA and CDR2 is FQGNSA. This chain's CDR3 is CASSFDGTYEQYV. The CDR3 DNA follows: TGTGCCAGCAGCTTCGACGGGACCTACGAGCAGTACGTC.

This clone was picked up one time. This sequence joins TRBV27 and TRBJ2-5, with D perhaps TRBD1 (7 bases). Trimming left V 2 bases short and J 2 bases short, with 15 bases between. The CDR3 runs to 16 residues. CDR1 is MNHEY, CDR2 SMNVEV, per germline (reference sequence). CDR3: CASSLVRDRAQETQYF. The CDR3 DNA reads TGTGCCAGCAGTTTAGTGCGGGACAGAGCACAAGAGACCCAGTACTTC.

The CDR3 protein is CASSQMASGFQETQYF. As DNA, the CDR3 is TGTGCCAGCAGCCAAATGGCTAGCGGGTTCCAAGAGACCCAGTACTTC. This chain links TRBV4-2 with TRBJ2-5, with 8 nucleotides matching TRBD2. The V gene end was trimmed by 2 bases and the J gene end by 1 base; junction bases not matched to a gene: 6. The CDR3 consists of 16 residues. Germline-derived CDR1 and CDR2 are LGHNA and YNFKEQ.

The chain is built from TRBV2 and TRBJ2-1, with 9 nucleotides matching TRBD1. V was pared by 4 bases and J by 2 bases, with 12 bases of the junction left unmatched. Germline-derived CDR1 and CDR2 are SNHLY and FYNNEI. This CDR3 comprises 18 residues. Here the CDR3 DNA reads TGTGCCAGCAGTGTGACGGGACAGGGAATTAGGGCCTACAATGAGCAGTTCTTC. Protein: CASSVTGQGIRAYNEQFF.

This clone was found once. The J gene is TRBJ2-1, the V gene TRBV28; TRBD2 agrees at 12 bases. The trim removed 8 bases at V and 5 bases at J, leaving 1 base unmatched. The CDR3 has 13 residues. Germline CDR1 MDHEN, CDR2 SYDVKM. CDR3 sequence reads: CASLAGGDNEQFF. CDR3 nucleotide sequence: TGTGCCAGCCTAGCGGGGGGGGACAATGAGCAGTTCTTC.

The chain links TRBV24-1 to TRBJ1-2; possibly TRBD1 for D (5 bases). There are 13 residues in the CDR3. Germline V gene sequence: CDR1 KGHDR, CDR2 SFDVKD. The V gene lost 0 bases and the J gene lost 7 bases, with 8 bases spanning the gap. The CDR3 sequence: CATSDLQGVGYTF. Written as DNA, the CDR3 is TGTGCCACCAGTGATTTGCAGGGTGTTGGCTACACCTTC.